The 18 T cell receptor beta chains listed next were all sequenced from one sample in a study of memory CD4+ T cells and cytomegalovirus serostatus. Single viable CD3+CD4+CD8-CD45RO+ cells were sorted as the memory CD4+ T cells. Profiling relied on immunoSEQ multiplex PCR, and the TCRdb table lists in-frame clones only, not all of them. The table includes 35,000 to 45,000 clones, 79% detected once. Sequenced: memory CD4+ T cells from blood. The receptor source for this set is an adult in good health and CMV-seronegative.

V usage is TRBV18 and J usage is TRBJ2-2; 7 positions agree with TRBD2. The V and J ends lost 1 base and 4 bases, in that order; junction bases with no gene match: 6. The germline V gene encodes CDR1 KGHSH and CDR2 LQKENI. The CDR3 extends over 16 amino acids. The CDR3 is CASSPQGLVGTGELFF. CDR3 in DNA: TGTGCCAGCTCACCACAAGGACTAGTGGGCACCGGGGAGCTGTTTTTT.

The genes are TRBV7-9 and TRBJ1-2, with 7 bases fitting TRBD1. This CDR3 contains 15 residues. The germline gives CDR1 SEHNR, CDR2 FQNEAQ (reference sequence). V lost 0 bases and J lost 8; bases outside the gene matches: 9. CDR3 DNA: TGTGCCAGCAGCTTAGCCTCCACAGGGGTTAACGGCTACACCTTC. The encoded protein is CASSLASTGVNGYTF.

The genes are TRBV5-4 and TRBJ1-1; D remains ambiguous. V lost 0 bases and J 8 bases, leaving 11 bases between the germline ends. Germline V lookup: CDR1 SGHNT, CDR2 YYREEE (reference sequence). The CDR3 has 13 residues. This chain's CDR3 is CASSLDSRREAFF. The CDR3 region has the DNA TGTGCCAGCAGCTTGGACAGTAGAAGGGAAGCTTTCTTT.

The V gene is TRBV27, the J gene TRBJ2-1; D not resolved. The V end was cut by 3 bases, the J end by 12 bases, with 18 bases between. CDR1 MNHEY and CDR2 SMNVEV come from the germline V gene (reference sequence). The length of the CDR3 is 14 residues. CDR3 DNA: TGTGCCAGCAGTTTTAGGCGCCCCACGAGTGGGCAGTTCTTC. Translating gives CASSFRRPTSGQFF.

The chain has TRBV7-9 and TRBJ2-2; 15 bases fit TRBD2. After removal of 2 bases from V and 6 bases from J, the junction contained 4 bases not matched to a gene. Germline V lookup: CDR1 SEHNR, CDR2 FQNEAQ (reference sequence). This CDR3 is built from 17 residues. The CDR3 bases are TGTGCCAGCAGCTTACTGGGACTAGCGGGAGGACCCGGGGAGCTGTTTTTT. Translation: CASSLLGLAGGPGELFF. The full variable domain, rest sourced from reference TRBV7-9 and TRBJ2-2, is DTGVSQNPRHKITKRGQNVTFRCDPISEHNRLYWYRQTLGQGPEFLTYFQNEAQLEKSRLLSDRFSAERPKGSFSTLEIQRTEQGDSAMYLCASSLLGLAGGPGELFFGEGSRLTVL.

The V and J genes are TRBV5-1 and TRBJ1-5, with D maybe TRBD1 (6 bases). Trimming stripped 4 bases from V and 6 bases from J, with 14 bases between. The CDR3 has 14 amino acids. The germline V gene encodes CDR1 SGHRS and CDR2 YFSETQ. This chain's CDR3 is CASSLTGRSQPQHF. Written as DNA, the CDR3 is TGCGCCAGCAGCCTTACAGGGAGGAGTCAGCCCCAGCATTTT.

Only a few counts were recorded for this clone. The rearrangement joins TRBV6-5 to TRBJ1-5, with TRBD1 identical over 8 bases. This CDR3 has 12 amino acids. Germline assignment: CDR1 MNHEY and CDR2 SVGAGI. V trimming: 10 bases; J trimming: 4 bases; junction bases outside the gene matches: 3. The CDR3 spells CATRQGNQPQHF. CDR3 nucleotides: TGTGCCACCAGACAGGGGAATCAGCCCCAGCATTTT.

The chain combines TRBV6-1 with TRBJ2-4, with D possibly being TRBD2 (5 bases). The germline V and J ends were trimmed by 1 base and 0 bases, with 10 bases remaining between them. CDR3 size: 16 residues. Germline V gene sequence: CDR1 MNHNS, CDR2 SASEGT. CDR3 coding DNA: TGTGCCAGCAGTGAAGGTTTAGGGAGAGCCAAAAACATTCAGTACTTC. Translated, it gives CASSEGLGRAKNIQYF.

V is TRBV6-5 and J is TRBJ2-1; 8 bases agree with TRBD2. Germline CDR1 is MNHEY and CDR2 is SVGAGI. V shed 6 bases, J shed 3 bases, and the junction held 1 base outside the gene matches. The CDR3 is 13 amino acids. The CDR3 loop reads CASRLAVYNEQFF. CDR3 bases: TGTGCCAGCAGACTAGCGGTCTACAATGAGCAGTTCTTC.

The rearrangement uses TRBV19 and TRBJ1-1; TRBD1 agrees at 9 bases. This CDR3 spans 14 amino acids. J was trimmed by 6 bases and V by 5 bases; bases with no gene match: 7. Germline CDR1 reads LNHDA; CDR2 reads SQIVND (reference sequence). In DNA form, the CDR3 reads TGTGCCAGTAGTTTGCGACAGGGGGTCGCTGAAGCTTTCTTT. It translates to CASSLRQGVAEAFF.

The rearrangement joins TRBV6-5 to TRBJ1-1; D not resolved. Germline CDR1 is MNHEY and CDR2 is SVGAGI. V was trimmed by 5 bases and J by 4 bases, leaving 11 bases between them. The CDR3 totals 13 residues. The CDR3 here is CASSRLLGTEAFF. CDR3 sequence (DNA): TGTGCCAGCAGTCGACTCCTAGGCACTGAAGCTTTCTTT.

This chain uses TRBV7-2 with TRBJ1-5; no firm D call. V was clipped by 2 bases and J by 5 bases, with 7 bases between them. Germline values: CDR1 SGHTA, CDR2 FQGNSA. The CDR3 length is 13 residues. The CDR3 region is CASSLSGDQPQHF. The CDR3 coding sequence is TGTGCCAGCAGCTTAAGCGGAGATCAGCCCCAGCATTTT.

The chain carries TRBV6-6 and TRBJ1-1, with D uncertain. Germline CDR1 reads MNHNY; CDR2 reads SVGAGI (reference sequence). Trimming removed 3 bases from V and 3 bases from J, with 2 bases in between. This CDR3 has 11 amino acids. CDR3 in amino acids: CASSYDTEAFF. For the CDR3, the DNA is TGTGCCAGCAGTTATGACACTGAAGCTTTCTTT.

This clone was observed a few times. The genes are TRBV2 and TRBJ2-7; 10 positions agree with TRBD2. The V gene end was trimmed by 6 bases and the J gene end by 2 bases; junction bases not matched to a gene: 7. Germline CDR1 and CDR2: SNHLY and FYNNEI. This CDR3 has 15 residues. The DNA of the CDR3 is TGTGCCAGCAGCACTATGCTAGCGGGGGCCTACGAGCAGTACTTC. Translated, it gives CASSTMLAGAYEQYF.

This rearrangement joins TRBV4-1 to TRBJ2-5, with 7 bases lining up with TRBD2. The V gene end was trimmed by 5 bases and the J gene end by 4 bases; junction bases not matched to a gene: 10. Germline V lookup: CDR1 MGHRA, CDR2 YSYEKL. The CDR3 covers 15 residues. CDR3 amino acids: CASSSSGNFGETQYF. The DNA of the CDR3 is TGCGCCAGCAGCTCAAGCGGGAACTTCGGAGAGACCCAGTACTTC.

The chain recombines TRBV21-1 with TRBJ2-7. TRBV21-1 is noted as a pseudogene. The CDR3 contains 13 residues. CDR3 region: CASSSIDSYEQYF. CDR3 DNA: TGTGCCAGCAGCTCCATTGACTCCTACGAGCAGTACTTC.

The chain joins TRBV15 to TRBJ2-7; possibly TRBD1 for D (6 bases). V was pared by 7 bases and J by 3 bases, with 16 bases between. This CDR3 is built from 14 residues. The germline V gene encodes CDR1 LNHNV and CDR2 YYDKDF (reference sequence). DNA of the CDR3: TGTGCCACCACCCCGGGACACGACGACTACGAGCAGTACTTC. Protein: CATTPGHDDYEQYF. The full variable domain, rest sourced from reference TRBV15 and TRBJ2-7, is DAMVIQNPRYQVTQFGKPVTLSCSQTLNHNVMYWYQQKSSQAPKLLFHYYDKDFNNEADTPDNFQSRRPNTSFCFLDIRSPGLGDTAMYLCATTPGHDDYEQYFGPGTRLTVT.

The chain is built from TRBV18 and TRBJ1-4, with D possibly TRBD1 on 6 matching bases. Trimming took off 4 bases at V and 0 bases at J, with 12 bases between the two ends. The germline CDR1 and CDR2 sequences are KGHSH and LQKENI. The CDR3 totals 16 residues. The CDR3 spells CASSLRGSTTNEKLFF. CDR3 nucleotide sequence: TGTGCCAGCTCACTCAGGGGCAGCACAACTAATGAAAAACTGTTTTTT.